This entry lists 25 T cell receptor beta chains sequenced from one sample in a study of human CD8 memory T cell subsets. UMI-labeled 5' RACE yielded the TCR beta libraries. Reanalyzing the 5' RACE reads, TCRdb keeps one entry per CDR3 protein, without DNA. This table holds 9,000 to 13,000 distinct CDR3 sequences. Sequencing used CD8+ stem-like memory T cells (TSCM and TCM) sorted from PBMCs. Documented subset: stem-like memory CD8 T cells (TSTEM), CCR7+ PD-1- TIGIT-. These receptors were taken from a human donor in good health.

The rearrangement uses TRBV5-5 and TRBJ1-5; the D call of TRBD1 rests on TCRdb alone, since no DNA is present to check it. This CDR3 comprises 14 residues. The germline V gene has CDR1 SGHKS and CDR2 YYEKEE (reference sequence). This chain's CDR3 is CASSRQGNNQPQHF.

V and J are TRBV20-1 and TRBJ1-1. Per germline, CDR1 DFQATT and CDR2 SNEGSKA (reference sequence). This CDR3 has 14 residues. The CDR3 region is CSASAGIFNTEAFF.

By frequency, this clonotype is medium-sized (0.01 to 0.1%). The rearrangement links TRBV20-1 to TRBJ2-7. Germline CDR1 is DFQATT and CDR2 is SNEGSKA (reference sequence). The CDR3 extends over 14 amino acids. CDR3: CSARDRGSSYEQYF.

The rearrangement links TRBV24-1 to TRBJ2-5; TCRdb indicates TRBD2, and absent DNA this call remains unverified. The CDR3 runs 16 residues. Germline V CDR1 and CDR2: KGHDR, SFDVKD. CDR3 in amino acids: CATSDGLAGIYETQYF.

In terms of frequency, this clonotype is medium-sized. V gene TRBV27 combines with J gene TRBJ2-2. CDR1 is MNHEY, CDR2 SMNVEV, per germline (reference sequence). The CDR3 has 11 residues. This CDR3 reads CASSLAGELFF.

This chain uses TRBV7-2 with TRBJ2-5; TCRdb lists TRBD1, though no DNA is available to test this call. The CDR3 is 15 residues long. In germline, CDR1 is SGHTA, CDR2 FQGNSA. CDR3 sequence: CASTETYRDGETQYF.

The gene calls are TRBV3-1 and TRBJ2-7; there is no DNA to check the TCRdb D call of TRBD2. This CDR3 spans 16 amino acids. Germline V gene data show CDR1 as LGHDT and CDR2 as YNNKEL (reference sequence). The CDR3 loop reads CASSQDLSGGPYEQYF.

The CDR3 loop reads CASSSVGGANYGYTF. This chain links TRBV7-8 with TRBJ1-2; TCRdb's D gene call, TRBD1, goes unchecked for lack of DNA. The germline V gene has CDR1 SGHVS and CDR2 FQNEAQ. The CDR3 is 15 residues long.

V usage is TRBV5-1 and J usage is TRBJ2-7; TCRdb's D gene call, TRBD2, goes unchecked for lack of DNA. Per the germline V gene, CDR1 is SGHRS and CDR2 is YFSETQ. The CDR3 totals 15 residues. CDR3 in amino acids: CASSPLTSGDYEQYF. The full variable domain, rest sourced from reference TRBV5-1 and TRBJ2-7, is KAGVTQTPRYLIKTRGQQVTLSCSPISGHRSVSWYQQTPGQGLQFLFEYFSETQRNKGNFPGRFSGRQFSNSRSEMNVSTLELGDSALYLCASSPLTSGDYEQYFGPGTRLTVT.

The V call is TRBV5-1, the J call TRBJ2-1; no DNA is available, so the TRBD2 call from TCRdb remains unchecked. In germline, CDR1 is SGHRS, CDR2 YFSETQ. The CDR3 length is 16 residues. The CDR3: CASSQLAGGSYNEQFF.

The chain links TRBV5-1 to TRBJ2-1; TCRdb outputs TRBD2, but without DNA this stays unchecked. The CDR3 is 16 amino acids. The germline CDR1 and CDR2 sequences are SGHRS and YFSETQ. CDR3 sequence reads: CASLEGLPDSYNEQFF.

V gene TRBV11-2 combines with J gene TRBJ2-7; TCRdb proposes TRBD2, but this gene call is untestable without DNA. CDR1 is SGHAT and CDR2 is FQNNGV in the germline V gene. CDR3 length equals 14 residues. The CDR3: CASSLSGPLDEQYF. Together with reference TRBV11-2 and TRBJ2-7, the CDR3 gives the full variable domain: EAGVAQSPRYKIIEKRQSVAFWCNPISGHATLYWYQQILGQGPKLLIQFQNNGVVDDSQLPKDRFSAERLKGVDSTLKIQPAKLEDSAVYLCASSLSGPLDEQYFGPGTRLTVT.

The J gene is TRBJ1-1, the V gene TRBV7-3; TCRdb designates TRBD1, a call that cannot be tested without DNA. The CDR3 runs 14 residues. Germline assignment: CDR1 SGHTA and CDR2 FQGTGA. CDR3 sequence reads: CASSLGDSNTEAFF.

V is TRBV27 and J is TRBJ2-7; the TRBD1 assignment by TCRdb is unverifiable without DNA. Germline CDR1 reads MNHEY; CDR2 reads SMNVEV (reference sequence). The CDR3 sequence is 13 residues long. This chain's CDR3 is CAAGHRGDREQYF.

The chain has TRBV2 and TRBJ2-1; the D gene TCRdb calls, TRBD1, cannot be checked with no DNA. This CDR3 is built from 14 residues. Per germline, CDR1 SNHLY and CDR2 FYNNEI. The CDR3 sequence is CASRTGRLDNEQFF. Looking up the rest from reference TRBV2 and TRBJ2-1 gives the full variable domain: EPEVTQTPSHQVTQMGQEVILRCVPISNHLYFYWYRQILGQKVEFLVSFYNNEISEKSEIFDDQFSVERPDGSNFTLKIRSTKLEDSAMYFCASRTGRLDNEQFFGPGTRLTVL.

According to its frequency, this clonotype is medium-sized. This chain links TRBV7-9 with TRBJ2-1; no DNA is available, so the TRBD1 call from TCRdb remains unchecked. CDR3 length: 15 amino acids. Germline assignment: CDR1 SEHNR and CDR2 FQNEAQ (reference sequence). CDR3 region: CASSPRDRGPNEQFF.

The chain carries TRBV6-5 and TRBJ2-3; the D call from TCRdb, TRBD1, cannot be confirmed without DNA. From germline, CDR1 is MNHEY and CDR2 SVGAGI. This CDR3 is 16 amino acids long. The CDR3 here is CASSYSPGGGTDTQYF.

By frequency, this clonotype registers medium-sized (0.01 to 0.1%). The genes are TRBV29-1 and TRBJ2-3; the D gene TCRdb calls, TRBD1, cannot be checked with no DNA. From germline, CDR1 is SQVTM and CDR2 ANQGSEA. CDR3 size: 19 residues. CDR3 in amino acids: CSTLRGQDHRGRGADTQYF.

The chain has TRBV6-5 and TRBJ2-5; TCRdb's D gene call, TRBD1, goes unchecked for lack of DNA. Germline values: CDR1 MNHEY, CDR2 SVGAGI. The length of the CDR3 is 15 residues. CDR3 sequence: CASSYGQTGLETQYF.

The chain recombines TRBV7-8 with TRBJ1-2. The germline V gene has CDR1 SGHVS and CDR2 FQNEAQ. This CDR3 is 15 amino acids long. CDR3: CASSLWAGVTYGYTF.

The chain has TRBV6-2 or TRBV6-3 and TRBJ2-5; TCRdb's assignment of TRBD2 cannot be checked, as there is no DNA. Germline loops: CDR1 MNHEY, CDR2 SVGEGT. The CDR3 is made up of 17 amino acids. This CDR3 reads CASSYRPGLAGEETQYF.

The gene calls are TRBV6-1 and TRBJ2-1; lacking DNA, the TRBD2 call made by TCRdb goes unchecked. Germline V CDR1 and CDR2: MNHNS, SASEGT. The CDR3 is 14 residues long. This CDR3 is CASSEEGSYNEQFF.

This chain uses TRBV28 with TRBJ1-5. Germline lookup yields CDR1 MDHEN and CDR2 SYDVKM. The CDR3 length is 15 residues. The CDR3 loop reads CASTTTNRINQPQHF.

This CDR3 reads CSVEEDRGDTGELFF. V and J are TRBV29-1 and TRBJ2-2; no DNA is available, so the TRBD1 call from TCRdb remains unchecked. This CDR3 has 15 amino acids. Germline CDR1 and CDR2: SQVTM and ANQGSEA.

The chain uses TRBV14 and TRBJ2-1. CDR3 length: 13 residues. Germline V lookup: CDR1 SGHDN, CDR2 FVKESK. The CDR3: CASSQDSYNEQFF.